What follows describes a single T cell receptor (beta chain). Its antigen remains undetermined. No base qualities exist here, and no much larger clone lies one base off it. The sample belongs to a study of cytomegalovirus exposure and HLA in healthy donors (dated by TCRdb to 2016 to 2017). About the investigation overall: According to an earlier analysis of 450 to 650 of the donors, about 190 million T cells yielded 117 million unique TCR beta sequences and approximately 280 Gb of sequence data. Roughly 290 gigabases of sequencing data and around 85 million unique TCR sequences made up an early release that covered over 550 HLA-typed donors. Among the approximately 400 genotyped donors, under 90% belonged to the genetic ancestry cluster associated with self-reported Caucasian donors. The study was designed to test whether signatures of past pathogen exposure could be identified by cataloging public T cell receptors. The T cell repertoires of some 700 subjects were profiled by immunosequencing and related to cytomegalovirus serostatus. In addition to the first cohort of 666 subjects, a separate validation cohort of about 120 different subjects was used. The study combined high-throughput TCR immunosequencing, statistical association of individual TCRs with disease status, and machine learning to predict cytomegalovirus infection status. A later analysis re-examined previously published TCR beta repertoires from over 500 donors and added high-resolution HLA genotyping to investigate patterns of TCR occurrence. Rather than drawing on any new phenotypic data, the later analysis identified candidate immune exposures from TCR beta sequences and the way those sequences occurred across donors. In an earlier analysis of several hundred of the donors, high-throughput TCR beta sequencing was used to judge whether each TCR beta V gene segment behaved as functional or pseudogenic. Donor age, sex, ethnicity and CMV serostatus were compiled alongside the repertoire data. A later genetic analysis took genome-wide SNP genotypes for about 55% of the 666 donors and used that subset as a discovery cohort. Every repertoire in the discovery cohort had been generated on one and the same sequencing platform. Both class I and class II loci were covered by HLA typing, at four-digit resolution. Typing coverage varied by locus: 629-630 donors for A, B, C, DRB1 and DQB1; approximately 560 for DQA1; approximately 610 for DPA1; 450 to 480 for DPB1. A handful of DR-DQ haplotypes were handled as single units for association and clustering because linkage in the cohort was strong. Among several hundred genotyped donors of the cohort, an average of roughly 230,000 unique TCR beta nucleotide sequences was sequenced per donor, of which 15% to 20% were non-productive.

V is pruned by 2 bases and J by 7 bases, leaving 6 bases of the junction without a gene match. From the germline V gene, CDR1 is SGHRS and CDR2 is YFSETQ. Taken from cysteine to phenylalanine, the CDR3 has 14 residues. Only the CDR3 DNA is retained, 42 bases long and in frame from the first base. The library was prepared using the immunoSEQ multiplex PCR assay. A mixture of 60 forward primers for TCR Vbeta segments and 13 reverse primers for TCR Jbeta segments was used in the multiplex PCR. Amplification of the CDR3 region of rearranged TCR beta genes was performed with a multiplex PCR assay on genomic DNA. Amplified TCR beta libraries were sequenced as 87-base-pair reads on the Illumina HiSeq System. Per the source publication's procedure: A later analysis tallied 70 million to 100 million unique TCR beta chains across the 550 to 850 repertoires, and 10 million to 11 million of those chains were shared by two or more donors. To remove PCR and sequencing errors, raw reads were error-corrected and collapsed into unique sequences using a nearest-neighbor algorithm that merged closely related sequences. CDR3 sequences were aligned to IMGT reference sequences to assign V, D and J gene segments. For a sequence to be retained, at least a six-nucleotide match to both a V gene segment and a J gene segment was required. A rearrangement was called productive if the CDR3 had no stop codons and remained in frame with V and J, and every other rearrangement was called non-productive. Following IMGT convention, CDR3 was defined as the stretch from the second conserved V-encoded cysteine to the conserved J-encoded phenylalanine. Sequences without an unambiguous match to a single V gene segment were excluded from the earlier analysis of about 630 of the donors. In an earlier analysis of approximately 610 of the donors, V segments were called functional above 56.7% productive rearrangements and were called segregating when the between-donor standard deviation exceeded 5%. A statistical classification framework was developed to diagnose cytomegalovirus status using the catalog of TCR beta chain sequences. In a later analysis, V and J genes were assigned by comparing TCR nucleotide sequences against IMGT/GENE-DB human TR gene sequences. The TCRdist pipeline was used in a later analysis to assign CDR3 sequences and most-parsimonious VDJ recombination scenarios. In a later analysis, every TCR beta chain was defined by the combination of its CDR3 amino acid sequence and its V-gene family, and reads without a unique V-gene family were dropped. To address suspected cross-contamination and a sequencing artifact, a later analysis removed roughly 640 highly shared, low-generation-probability nucleotide sequences. For each public chain, a later analysis derived a clonal expansion index from normalized ranks of inferred template counts within each repertoire. In a later analysis, generation probabilities were computed using a VDJ recombination model fitted to out-of-frame rearrangements, and the results were checked against IGoR. In a later analysis, TCR-TCR, TCR-HLA and TCR-CMV co-occurrence was scored with hypergeometric tests, and a repertoire-size bias correction was applied to TCR pairs. False discovery rates were estimated in a later analysis by permuting HLA or CMV assignments 20 times. A later analysis grouped co-occurring TCRs with DBSCAN, adding TCRdist sequence similarity when clustering within HLA-allele-positive subsets. Repertoires with fewer than 30,000 or more than 120,000 public chains were left out of co-occurrence clustering, as were several repertoires with anomalous nucleotide sharing. The table was pulled from immuneACCESS by TCRdb, which kept in-frame rearrangements only. Such tables lose some clones; where checked, under half of the loss comes from unresolved V genes, and the rest has no known cause. V, J and clone size are those of that table, while D and trimming were read from the DNA. This sample gives about 170,000 clones in total; roughly 81% of them show up just once. The top ten hold approximately 2.5% of the sample.

In total, roughly 670 healthy bone marrow donors made up the cohort. At the time of sampling, all cohort members were nominally healthy, though unrecorded immune exposures were likely present. The donor was CMV seropositive and belonged to the group of a few hundred seropositive cohort members. Every donor gave a peripheral blood sample, and the peripheral blood mononuclear cells from that sample were used for TCR beta sequencing. Genomic DNA extraction from the blood cell samples was performed with the Qiagen DNeasy Blood Extraction Kit. The paper's findings and limits, for the study overall: Most TCR sequences were seen in very few donors, while some public TCRs were found in many individuals. An earlier analysis of 587 of the donors showed that most TCR beta V segments appeared in productive rearrangements either about 87% or about 30% of the time, which broadly matched IMGT annotations. Because HLA typing was missing for some donors at each locus, association tests included only the typed subset. A later analysis associated about 17,000 TCR beta sequences with specific HLA alleles at a false discovery rate of 0.05. A later analysis found that TCR association rates varied across HLA loci, with DRB1 alleles showing the most associated TCRs and HLA-C alleles the fewest. A further reported finding was that TCR beta sequences accurately predicted the HLA-A and HLA-B alleles for most subjects in the first cohort. A cluster of highly shared sequence variants was judged likely to be a technical artifact of the sequencing pipeline. Roughly uniform sequencing depth across donors was assumed in presence/absence analyses, although this assumption may not hold. In vitro tests confirmed that a few of the cytomegalovirus-associated TCR beta chains recognize cytomegalovirus antigens. The classifier was reported to diagnose cytomegalovirus status with high specificity and sensitivity in both the original and validation cohorts. V-gene and J-gene trimming of TCR beta chains was associated with a missense DCLRE1C variant in a later genetic analysis, and the association was replicated in an independent cohort. In a later analysis, most CMV-associated TCR beta chains were found to appear HLA-restricted, with HLA associations seemingly driven largely by CMV exposure. Assigning TCR associations to individual alleles was difficult when HLA alleles, especially DR and DQ, strongly co-occurred. Because counts were too low, roughly 16 rarely observed V segments, including chromosome 9 orphons, were excluded from the earlier analysis of 587 of the donors. In the study, some 180 TCR beta chains were listed as associated with cytomegalovirus. Some IMGT-functional V segments, including TRBV6-2 and TRBV6-3, could not be distinguished by the 87-base-pair reads and were therefore excluded. The authors suggested that the approach could potentially be generalized to other disease states and immunological phenotypes. Correlated functional status among segregating V segments might reflect linkage disequilibrium, but an unknown experimental factor could not be ruled out. In a later analysis, several top co-occurrence clusters were reported to appear linked to parvovirus B19, influenza, CMV and Epstein-Barr virus. For the cohort, immune exposure information was limited to CMV serostatus. Compared with the roughly 600-donor mean, donors in an Asian-associated ancestry cluster had fewer N-insertions in productive TCRs, according to a later genetic analysis. This cohort had only TCR beta chains sequenced, and the lack of alpha or paired-chain data limited which features could be detected. Compared with equally common non-associated chains, HLA-associated TCR beta chains in a later analysis were more clonally expanded and had lower generation probabilities.

The chain joins TRBV5-1 to TRBJ2-7; the central 10 bases match TRBD1. This clonotype was sampled from a young man in good health and CMV-seropositive. The sequencing input was PBMCs. The CDR3 reads CASSFTGTGEEQYF. The nucleotides are TGCGCCAGCAGCTTTACCGGGACAGGGGAAGAGCAGTACTTC.